The 3 T cell receptor beta chains below all came from one sample that was sequenced in a study of T-cell reconstitution after alpha-beta-depleted transplantation in children. The library targeted TCRbeta and was prepared with unique molecular identifiers. TCRdb independently ran MiXCR on the PCR reads; one entry per CDR3 protein. This sample has 350,000 to 450,000 distinct CDR3 sequences, with roughly 20% found just once. The sample consisted of PBMCs from the stem cell graft donor, taken from the stem cell graft. The origin of the receptors is a human donor who donated a stem cell graft to a child with acute myeloid leukemia.

This clonotype was observed a handful of times. The chain has TRBV6-1 and TRBJ2-7, with 10 bases that match TRBD2. The V gene's germline CDR1 is MNHNS and CDR2 SASEGT. The CDR3 runs 15 residues. Germline trimming cut 5 bases from V and 3 bases from J; bases unmatched to any gene: 7. CDR3 nucleotides: TGTGCCAGCAGTAATAAGCGGGAGGGCAGCTACGAGCAGTACTTC. Protein sequence: CASSNKREGSYEQYF.

This clonotype has just a few counts. The chain recombines TRBV5-5 with TRBJ2-3, with D uncertain. The V and J ends lost 3 bases and 4 bases respectively, with 9 bases between them. CDR3 length: 13 residues. Per germline, CDR1 SGHKS and CDR2 YYEKEE (reference sequence). This chain's CDR3 is CASSWRSADTQYF. CDR3 sequence (DNA): TGTGCCAGCAGCTGGCGGTCGGCAGATACGCAGTATTTT.

The gene calls are TRBV20-1 and TRBJ1-1; no firm D call. V was cut by 0 bases and J by 4 bases, with 6 bases left in between. CDR1 and CDR2 (germline): DFQATT, SNEGSKA (reference sequence). CDR3 length: 12 residues. The CDR3 loop reads CSARDTGTEAFF. In DNA form, the CDR3 reads TGCAGTGCTAGAGATACCGGCACTGAAGCTTTCTTT.